Below, 24 T cell receptor beta chains from the same sample are listed, as sequenced in a study of control samples from healthy donors and cancer patients. Assay: immunoSEQ multiplex PCR; the TCRdb copy retains only in-frame clones and omits some. The table shows more than 45,000 clones, with about 93% occurring only once. Sequencing was performed on PBMCs. Receptor source: a woman in her fifties or sixties with head and neck cancer.

This chain joins TRBV5-6 and TRBJ2-3, with 11 nucleotides matching TRBD2. Germline V gene lookup returns CDR1 SGHDT and CDR2 YYEEEE. The CDR3 runs 16 residues. Trimming at V came to 0 bases and at J to 4 bases, leaving 4 bases not matched to a gene. CDR3 nucleotide sequence: TGTGCCAGCAGCTTGGCACTAGCGGGAGCGGCAGATACGCAGTATTTT. This gives the protein CASSLALAGAADTQYF.

The V gene is TRBV27, the J gene TRBJ1-2; the D is unclear. Germline CDR1 and CDR2: MNHEY and SMNVEV (reference sequence). Trimming removed 6 bases from V and 4 bases from J, with 12 bases in between. The CDR3 loop spans 13 amino acids. The CDR3, as DNA: TGTGCCAGCAGCCCCTCGGGAGGCTATGGCTACACCTTC. Translation: CASSPSGGYGYTF.

This clone has only one observation. This chain connects TRBV9 to TRBJ1-2; tentatively, D is TRBD1 (5 bases). Per germline, CDR1 SGDLS and CDR2 YYNGEE. CDR3 length: 14 amino acids. V was clipped by 0 bases and J by 1 base, with 7 bases between them. The CDR3 loop is CASSVGGSNYGYTF. The CDR3 coding sequence is TGTGCCAGCAGCGTAGGGGGGAGTAACTATGGCTACACCTTC.

The V gene is TRBV7-8, the J gene TRBJ2-7; 11 bases line up with TRBD2. V trimming: 5 bases; J trimming: 0 bases; junction bases outside the gene matches: 9. CDR3 length: 17 amino acids. Germline V lookup: CDR1 SGHVS, CDR2 FQNEAQ. For the CDR3, the DNA is TGTGCCAGCAGCCCGAATCTAGCGGGAGGACCCTCCTACGAGCAGTACTTC. The encoded protein is CASSPNLAGGPSYEQYF.

The gene calls are TRBV5-1 and TRBJ1-1; tentatively, D is TRBD1 (5 bases). The CDR3 totals 13 residues. The germline V gene encodes CDR1 SGHRS and CDR2 YFSETQ. Trimming took off 0 bases at V and 3 bases at J, with 6 bases between the two ends. The DNA of the CDR3 is TGCGCCAGCAGCTTGGAACAGGACACTGAAGCTTTCTTT. This encodes CASSLEQDTEAFF.

As for this clone: Germline and junction disagree at one end, which may indicate a read error. This sequence joins TRBV24-1 and TRBJ2-1, with D tentatively TRBD2 (5 bases). The CDR3 sequence is 15 residues long. From germline, CDR1 is KGHDR and CDR2 SFDVKD. CDR3 nucleotides: TGTGCCACAAGTGATAGAAGGGAGTTCTACAATGAGCAGTTCTTC. Its translation: CATSDRREFYNEQFF.

The DNA for the CDR3 is TGTGCCAGCACCCGGGACAACTATGGCTACACCTTC. Its translation: CASTRDNYGYTF. V usage is TRBV6-5 and J usage is TRBJ1-2, with D tentatively TRBD1 (5 bases). The CDR3 length is 12 residues. V lost 7 bases to trimming and J lost 2 bases, with 8 bases between them. Germline V CDR1 and CDR2: MNHEY, SVGAGI.

The V gene is TRBV24-1, the J gene TRBJ1-5; D not certain. The CDR3 runs 13 residues. In germline, CDR1 is KGHDR, CDR2 SFDVKD. V lost 9 bases and J 2 bases, leaving 10 bases between the germline ends. The CDR3 reads CATVGSRNQPQHF. CDR3 DNA: TGTGCCACCGTGGGTTCTCGCAATCAGCCCCAGCATTTT.

In DNA, the CDR3 is TGTGCCAGCAGCTTAGGGACTAGCGGCGTACACGAGCAGTACTTC. Translating gives CASSLGTSGVHEQYF. V is TRBV7-9 and J is TRBJ2-7, with 10 bases fitting TRBD2. Unmatched junction bases numbered 5, after V lost 1 base and J lost 5 bases. CDR1 and CDR2 from the germline V gene are SEHNR and FQNEAQ (reference sequence). The CDR3 is 15 amino acids. Complete variable domain (other parts from reference TRBV7-9 and TRBJ2-7): DTGVSQNPRHKITKRGQNVTFRCDPISEHNRLYWYRQTLGQGPEFLTYFQNEAQLEKSRLLSDRFSAERPKGSFSTLEIQRTEQGDSAMYLCASSLGTSGVHEQYFGPGTRLTVT.

The chain employs TRBV30 and TRBJ2-7; D is unresolved. V shed 4 bases and J shed 3 bases, with 16 bases lying between them. Germline CDR1 GTSNPN, CDR2 SVGIG (reference sequence). The CDR3 sequence is 14 residues long. CDR3: CAWTPTSVGYEQYF. In nucleotides, the CDR3 is TGTGCCTGGACCCCGACTTCGGTGGGCTACGAGCAGTACTTC.

This chain connects TRBV12-3 or TRBV12-4 to TRBJ1-4; D is possibly TRBD1 (6 bases). Trimming cost V 9 bases and J 5 bases, with 13 bases left between them. The CDR3 extends over 13 amino acids. The CDR3 DNA sequence: TGTGCCAGTTCGGGGGGCGCGAATGAAAAACTGTTTTTT. Its protein is CASSGGANEKLFF.

The rearrangement links TRBV2 to TRBJ1-6; 9 bases match TRBD1. The trim removed 5 bases at V and 5 bases at J, leaving 4 bases unmatched. Germline V gene lookup returns CDR1 SNHLY and CDR2 FYNNEI. The CDR3 spans 15 residues. CDR3 region: CASSPRQGDNSPLHF. In DNA, the CDR3 is TGTGCCAGCAGTCCCAGACAGGGGGATAATTCACCCCTCCACTTT.

This chain uses TRBV9 with TRBJ2-5; maybe TRBD1 (6 bases). V lost 2 bases, J lost 5 bases, and 16 bases lay in between. The CDR3 is 15 residues long. Germline assignment: CDR1 SGDLS and CDR2 YYNGEE. Here the CDR3 DNA reads TGTGCCAGCAGCGTGTTAGGGGGAACGGGGGAGACCCAGTACTTC. This sequence encodes CASSVLGGTGETQYF.

This chain joins TRBV11-2 and TRBJ2-3, with 10 bases fitting TRBD1. Germline V gene sequence: CDR1 SGHAT, CDR2 FQNNGV. CDR3 size: 16 residues. The J segment lost 5 bases and the V segment lost 1 base, leaving 6 bases of the junction unmatched. The CDR3 is CASSLAGQGLGDTQYF. The CDR3 bases are TGTGCCAGCAGCTTAGCGGGACAGGGGCTGGGAGATACGCAGTATTTT.

The chain carries TRBV15 and TRBJ2-1, with TRBD2 matching 7 bases. After removal of 0 bases from V and 9 bases from J, the junction contained 14 bases not matched to a gene. CDR1 and CDR2 (germline): LNHNV, YYDKDF (reference sequence). The CDR3 is 17 residues long. The CDR3 sequence is CATSRDVLGMWEGEQFF. The CDR3 DNA reads as TGTGCCACCAGCAGAGATGTGCTTGGGATGTGGGAGGGTGAGCAGTTCTTC.

The chain carries TRBV27 and TRBJ2-7; D unresolved. Germline V lookup: CDR1 MNHEY, CDR2 SMNVEV (reference sequence). The CDR3 length is 13 residues. V lost 0 bases and J lost 6, with 9 bases in between. CDR3 amino acids: CASSLSMTAEQYF. The CDR3 region has the DNA TGTGCCAGCAGTTTATCCATGACGGCCGAGCAGTACTTC.

CDR3 sequence (DNA): TGTGCCAGCAGTTTTTTCCGGACCGCGGATCAGCCCCAGCATTTT. As protein: CASSFFRTADQPQHF. The V gene is TRBV28, the J gene TRBJ1-5; D is uncertain. V was pared by 3 bases and J by 5 bases, with 14 bases between. CDR1 is MDHEN and CDR2 is SYDVKM in the germline V gene. CDR3 length: 15 amino acids.

The J gene is TRBJ1-4, the V gene TRBV28; D gene uncertain. The CDR3 contains 10 residues. Germline values: CDR1 MDHEN, CDR2 SYDVKM. Deletions cut 8 bases from V and 8 bases from J, with 6 bases between. The CDR3 is CASGREKLFF. CDR3 coding DNA: TGTGCCAGCGGCAGAGAAAAACTGTTTTTT.

The genes are TRBV27 and TRBJ1-2; 7 bases map to TRBD1. V was clipped by 4 bases and J by 3 bases; unmatched bases: 8. CDR3 length: 15 residues. Germline CDR1 and CDR2: MNHEY and SMNVEV (reference sequence). CDR3 residues: CASSSTGAGDYGYTF. Written as DNA, the CDR3 is TGTGCCAGCAGTTCAACAGGGGCTGGGGACTATGGCTACACCTTC.

The chain employs TRBV18 and TRBJ2-3, with TRBD1 identical over 10 bases. The germline V gene encodes CDR1 KGHSH and CDR2 LQKENI. Unmatched junction bases numbered 6, after V lost 1 base and J lost 5 bases. The CDR3 length is 16 residues. As DNA, the CDR3 is TGTGCCAGCTCACCACTGGACAGGGGGTCCGGAGATACGCAGTATTTT. It encodes CASSPLDRGSGDTQYF.

The chain carries TRBV5-5 and TRBJ2-2, with D perhaps being TRBD1 or TRBD2 (5 bases each). The ends were cut back, 2 bases at V and 6 bases at J, with 11 bases in the middle. The CDR3 is 14 amino acids. Germline assignment: CDR1 SGHKS and CDR2 YYEKEE (reference sequence). CDR3 DNA: TGTGCCAGCAGCTTTAGAAGGGACCCCGGGGAGCTGTTTTTT. Its protein product is CASSFRRDPGELFF.

This chain uses TRBV2 with TRBJ2-7; D unresolved. This CDR3 has 13 residues. Trimming removed 5 bases from V and 0 bases from J, with 8 bases in between. Germline lookup yields CDR1 SNHLY and CDR2 FYNNEI. CDR3 DNA: TGTGCCAGCAGTTTACTACCCTCCTACGAGCAGTACTTC. It yields the protein CASSLLPSYEQYF.

The chain uses TRBV4-3 and TRBJ2-7, with 15 bases lining up with TRBD2. The CDR3 consists of 18 residues. The V and J ends lost 3 bases and 0 bases, in that order; junction bases with no gene match: 6. The V gene's germline CDR1 is LGHNA and CDR2 YSLEER. The CDR3 coding sequence is TGCGCCAGCAGCCAGGGACTAGCGGGAGGCCCCAGCTCCTACGAGCAGTACTTC. It yields the protein CASSQGLAGGPSSYEQYF.

The chain is built from TRBV2 and TRBJ1-2; 10 nucleotides align to TRBD1. CDR1 and CDR2 from the germline V gene are SNHLY and FYNNEI. The CDR3 has 16 amino acids. V lost 2 bases and J lost 6; bases outside the gene matches: 9. Written as DNA, the CDR3 is TGTGCCAGCAGTGAAAGGGGGACAGGGGAGGTCGATGGCTACACCTTC. Translating it yields CASSERGTGEVDGYTF.